This T cell receptor beta chain was recorded in a study of CD8+CD57+ T cells in acquired aplastic anemia. Study context: CD4+ and CD8+ cells, once sorted, gave DNA averaging roughly 3.4 ug.

This clonotype occurred many times. Only patients with CD8+CD57+ cell expansion on flow cytometry were chosen for sequencing. All participating patients were living with severe acquired aplastic anemia. The study profiled TCR beta VDJ and CDR3 using genomic DNA as template. TCRdb analysed the reads with MiXCR anew, one entry per CDR3 protein. The sample yields about 160,000 distinct CDR3 sequences, 48% seen once. The TCR sequence derives from a human donor with aplastic anemia. Sequenced: sorted CD4+, CD8+, or CD8+CD57+ T cells (not recorded which) from PBMCs.

The CDR3, as DNA: TGCGCCAGCAGCTTGAGTCAAGAGACCCAGTACTTC. Its protein product is CASSLSQETQYF. The chain carries TRBV5-1 and TRBJ2-5; D unclear. The V gene's germline CDR1 is SGHRS and CDR2 YFSETQ. Trimming shortened V by 1 base and J by 2 bases, and 3 bases separated the two germline ends. The CDR3 is 12 amino acids.